The clone carrying this T cell receptor beta chain was found once. Its antigen is still unknown. Some clones are missing from TCRdb's copy, which holds only in-frame ones; the method was immunoSEQ multiplex PCR. The data hold roughly 48,000 clones, with 84% observed a single time. The sample originates from a study of PD-L1 blockade in urothelial cancer. Study details: Every 3 weeks, patients received intravenous atezolizumab 1,200 mg, beginning 2014. About 90% of the 29 patients were men who had bladder-origin urothelial cancer. Among blood samples, the median T cell count was 130,000 to 150,000. The study's findings and limits: A pretreatment blood TCR clonality that fell below the median predicted better progression-free and overall survival.

Trimming removed 4 bases from V and 2 bases from J, with 9 bases in between. Looked up from germline, CDR1 is MGHRA and CDR2 is YSYEKL. The CDR3 extends over 14 amino acids. The starting material was PBMCs, obtained around atezolizumab (anti-PD-L1) treatment. The chain links TRBV4-1 to TRBJ1-3; D call uncertain. The source of this sequence is a man aged 35-49 years with urothelial cancer. The CDR3 sequence is CASSPTTAGNTIYF. The CDR3 coding sequence is TGCGCCAGCAGCCCTACCACAGCTGGAAACACCATATATTTT.